The T cell receptor (beta chain) under discussion was sequenced for a study of cytomegalovirus exposure and HLA in healthy donors. The PCR ran on 60 Vbeta and 13 Jbeta primers. Generated by immunoSEQ multiplex PCR, the TCRdb table keeps only in-frame clones and is missing some. The sample yields a few hundred thousand clones, 84% seen once. This CDR3 is built from 15 residues. The germline V and J ends were trimmed by 3 bases and 0 bases, with 10 bases remaining between them. Looked up from germline, CDR1 is SGDLS and CDR2 is YYNGEE. What was sequenced was PBMCs. The chain joins TRBV9 to TRBJ2-1; D gene unclear. This TCR came from a middle-aged woman in good health and CMV-seropositive. The CDR3 sequence: CASSAAVSSYNEQFF. CDR3 in DNA: TGTGCCAGCAGCGCCGCGGTGAGCTCCTACAATGAGCAGTTCTTC. Variable domain in full (rest from reference TRBV9 and TRBJ2-1): DSGVTQTPKHLITATGQRVTLRCSPRSGDLSVYWYQQSLDQGLQFLIQYYNGEERAKGNILERFSAQQFPDLHSELNLSSLELGDSALYFCASSAAVSSYNEQFFGPGTRLTVL.